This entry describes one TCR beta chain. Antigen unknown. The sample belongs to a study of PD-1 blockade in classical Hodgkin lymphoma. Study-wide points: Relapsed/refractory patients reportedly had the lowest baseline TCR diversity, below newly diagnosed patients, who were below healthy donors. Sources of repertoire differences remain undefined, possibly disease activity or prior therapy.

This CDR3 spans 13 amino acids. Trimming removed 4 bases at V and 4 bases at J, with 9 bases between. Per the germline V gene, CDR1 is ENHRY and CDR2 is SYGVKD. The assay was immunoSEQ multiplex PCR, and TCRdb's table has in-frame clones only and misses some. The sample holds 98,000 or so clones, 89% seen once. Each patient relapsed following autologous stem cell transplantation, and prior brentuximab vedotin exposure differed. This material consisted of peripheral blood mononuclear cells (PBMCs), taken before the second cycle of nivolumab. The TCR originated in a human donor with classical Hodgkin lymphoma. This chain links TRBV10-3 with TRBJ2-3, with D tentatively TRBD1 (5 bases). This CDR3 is CAISAGFSDTQYF. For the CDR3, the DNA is TGTGCCATCAGTGCAGGGTTTTCAGATACGCAGTATTTT.